This T cell receptor beta chain is from a study of patients and donors after allogeneic stem cell transplantation (dated by TCRdb to 2018 to 2020). The library was produced with RT-PCR. Sequencing instrument: NextSeq 550. TCRdb passed the public sequencing reads through fastp at Q25 and MiXCR, retaining productive beta sequences. CDR3 protein sequences are deduplicated, and each keeps its most common genes and DNA. This sample gives about 230,000 distinct CDR3 sequences in total; about 14% of them show up just once. Together, the top ten hold approximately 10% of the sample. For this clonotype: Its antigen target is currently unknown. No base-level quality is on record; no much larger clone is a single base apart.

CDR1 and CDR2 are read off the germline V gene as MNHEY and SVGEGT. The CDR3 spans 16 residues, from the cysteine through the phenylalanine. Only CDR3 DNA remains: 48 bases, in frame from the first base. V is pruned by 5 bases and J by 2 bases, leaving 10 bases of the junction without a gene match. Material for sequencing was blood, either unsorted or a sorted T cell fraction (not recorded which). The receptor chain draws on TRBV6-2 or TRBV6-3 and TRBJ2-7, with 9 bases aligning to TRBD1. The source is a human donor who was either an allogeneic HSCT recipient or a stem cell or donor lymphocyte infusion donor (not recorded which). It is not recorded whose cells these are; they may come from a transplant donor. The CDR3 loop reads CASSRYYRDRAYEQYF. The sequenced DNA is TGTGCCAGCAGTCGATACTACCGGGACAGGGCCTACGAGCAGTACTTC.